This entry describes one TCR beta chain. Antigen: not known. The V segment lost 4 bases and the J segment 3 bases; nucleotides outside the gene matches: 6. Germline V gives CDR1 SGHTA, CDR2 FQGNSA. The CDR3 is 15 residues long. TCR beta CDR3 regions were amplified from RNA transcripts. HTBI primers were used for first-round RT-PCR of the TCR CDR3. Each CDR3 protein gets one entry after TCRdb re-called the multiplex PCR reads with MiXCR. The sample gives around 500,000 distinct CDR3 sequences, around a fifth of which show up once; approximately 49% is in the top ten. This entry belongs to a study of T cells in Graves' hyperthyroidism and ophthalmopathy. The study, taken as a whole, reports: The blood repertoire included most of the expanded thyroid clonotypes above 0.001.

Clinical symptoms, serum thyroxine, TRAb, thyroid ultrasound and orbital computed tomography informed diagnoses. The rearrangement links TRBV7-2 to TRBJ2-1, with TRBD2 matching over 7 bases. This receptor was identified in a woman between 70 and 85 years old with Graves' ophthalmopathy. Input material: blood. This CDR3 is CASSSRDYLYNEQFF. CDR3 nucleotides: TGTGCCAGCAGCTCCCGGGACTACCTCTACAATGAGCAGTTCTTC.